This T cell receptor beta chain was captured by sequencing in a study of CD8+ T cells in alopecia areata. About the study: Treated patients were dosed with oral tofacitinib, taking 5 to 10 mg twice daily. General observations from the study: Lesional scalp, notably in alopecia totalis/universalis, had clonality above that of normal scalp.

cDNA serving as the sequencing template came from extracted, reverse transcribed RNA. Clones were sequenced by immunoSEQ multiplex PCR, and TCRdb holds only the in-frame ones, with some missing. The table lists fewer than 200,000 clones, 67% of them singletons. Peripheral blood and lesional scalp punch biopsies came from alopecia areata patients. V lost 0 bases and J 8 bases, leaving 11 bases between the germline ends. The length of the CDR3 is 14 residues. Germline V gene sequence: CDR1 SGHRS, CDR2 YFSETQ. On this clone: What it binds is not known.

The source is a human donor with alopecia areata. Specimen: CD8+ T cells sorted from blood, collected at week 0. The chain uses TRBV5-1 and TRBJ1-4; D not certain. CDR3 coding DNA: TGCGCCAGCAGCTTGGCCATAAGCAGAGAAAAACTGTTTTTT. It yields the protein CASSLAISREKLFF. Supplemented by reference TRBV5-1 and TRBJ1-4, the full variable domain reads KAGVTQTPRYLIKTRGQQVTLSCSPISGHRSVSWYQQTPGQGLQFLFEYFSETQRNKGNFPGRFSGRQFSNSRSEMNVSTLELGDSALYLCASSLAISREKLFFGSGTQLSVL.